Detailed here is one T cell receptor beta chain. This entry is derived from a study of shared clonotypes between healthy human individuals. Study processing details: Owing to the provision of junction-only sequences devoid of quality scores by immunoSEQ, filtering differed. Some clones are missing from TCRdb's copy, which holds only in-frame ones; the method was immunoSEQ multiplex PCR. For V, J and clone size, that table is used; D and trimming come from the DNA. The table has fewer than 2.5 million clones, over 85% seen once. It was into CD45RA+ naive and CD45RA-negative memory subsets that the CD4+ cells were split. Germline V CDR1 and CDR2: DFQATT, SNEGSKA (reference sequence). The junction had 6 bases not matched to a gene; V was cut back by 6 bases and J by 9 bases. The length of the CDR3 is 11 residues.

This TCR was recovered from a man aged 18 to 29 in good health. Some clones in this sample may be carry-over from other donors' samples. This sequence joins TRBV20-1 and TRBJ1-2, with TRBD1 matching over 8 bases. Source material: naive CD4+ T cells from PBMCs. Documented subset: CD45RA+ positively selected. The CDR3 is CSALDRERYTF. CDR3 nucleotides: TGCAGTGCACTGGACAGGGAGCGCTACACCTTC.